The 28 T cell receptor beta chains in this list originate from one sample, sequenced in a study of blood T cell repertoires in COVID-19. Produced via immunoSEQ multiplex PCR; TCRdb's table is partial and in-frame only. The sample has a few hundred thousand clones, 83% seen once. Input material: peripheral blood. These TCRs come from a man aged 45-65 years with active or convalescent COVID-19.

This clone was seen a few times. The chain employs TRBV19 and TRBJ1-2; TRBD1 is a possible D gene (6 bases). With 5 bases removed from V and 4 bases from J, the gap between germline ends came to 11 bases. The CDR3 totals 13 residues. Germline loops: CDR1 LNHDA, CDR2 SQIVND (reference sequence). The CDR3, as DNA: TGTGCCAGTAGTCCGACAGGCTCCTATGGCTACACCTTC. It codes for CASSPTGSYGYTF. The complete variable domain, with remaining parts taken from reference TRBV19 and TRBJ1-2, reads DGGITQSPKYLFRKEGQNVTLSCEQNLNHDAMYWYRQDPGQGLRLIYYSQIVNDFQKGDIAEGYSVSREKKESFPLTVTSAQKNPTAFYLCASSPTGSYGYTFGSGTRLTVV.

The chain joins TRBV27 to TRBJ1-2; D is perhaps TRBD1 (5 bases). The V end lost 5 bases, the J end lost 8 bases, and 15 bases lay between the germline ends. The CDR3 contains 13 residues. Per the germline V gene, CDR1 is MNHEY and CDR2 is SMNVEV (reference sequence). The CDR3 reads CASSEQQGGGYTF. The DNA of the CDR3 is TGTGCCAGCAGTGAACAGCAGGGAGGGGGCTACACCTTC.

The chain has TRBV7-2 and TRBJ2-1; 8 bases agree with TRBD1. The V gene end was trimmed by 5 bases and the J gene end by 2 bases; junction bases not matched to a gene: 11. Germline V lookup: CDR1 SGHTA, CDR2 FQGNSA. This CDR3 spans 17 amino acids. In nucleotides, the CDR3 is TGTGCCAGCAGCACCAGGGGTGGGACAGGAACCTACAATGAGCAGTTCTTC. As protein: CASSTRGGTGTYNEQFF.

The chain couples TRBV18 to TRBJ2-7; D remains ambiguous. CDR1 is KGHSH and CDR2 is LQKENI in the germline V gene. The ends were cut back, 6 bases at V and 1 base at J, with 7 bases in the middle. This CDR3 is built from 12 residues. The CDR3, as DNA: TGTGCCAGCTCTCCCGGTTCCTACGAGCAGTACTTC. Translation: CASSPGSYEQYF.

Written as DNA, the CDR3 is TGTGCCAGCTCAACAGGGACCCGAGGCGATACGCAGTATTTT. This translates into CASSTGTRGDTQYF. This rearrangement joins TRBV18 to TRBJ2-3; D is possibly TRBD1 (6 bases). CDR1 and CDR2 from the germline V gene are KGHSH and LQKENI. The CDR3 sequence is 14 residues long. V was pared by 5 bases and J by 6 bases, with 15 bases between.

The V gene is TRBV2, the J gene TRBJ1-6; D is perhaps TRBD1 (6 bases). This CDR3 has 14 residues. Germline V gives CDR1 SNHLY, CDR2 FYNNEI. V gave up 2 bases and J gave up 7 bases, with 9 bases separating them. CDR3 region: CASSERTANSPLHF. The CDR3 coding sequence is TGTGCCAGCAGTGAACGGACAGCAAATTCACCCCTCCACTTT.

The rearrangement joins TRBV5-4 to TRBJ2-7; 8 bases agree with TRBD2. The CDR3 runs to 14 residues. Germline lookup yields CDR1 SGHNT and CDR2 YYREEE (reference sequence). J was trimmed by 2 bases and V by 0 bases; bases with no gene match: 1. The CDR3 DNA sequence: TGTGCCAGCAGCTTGGTCGGGGGGGCCTACGAGCAGTACTTC. Translation: CASSLVGGAYEQYF. The full variable domain, with the rest looked up from reference TRBV5-4 and TRBJ2-7, is ETGVTQSPTHLIKTRGQQVTLRCSSQSGHNTVSWYQQALGQGPQFIFQYYREEENGRGNFPPRFSGLQFPNYSSELNVNALELDDSALYLCASSLVGGAYEQYFGPGTRLTVT.

The genes are TRBV2 and TRBJ1-2; 8 bases are a match to TRBD1. This CDR3 contains 14 residues. The V gene's germline CDR1 is SNHLY and CDR2 FYNNEI. Trimming cost V 8 bases and J 4 bases; bases outside gene matches: 9. The CDR3 coding sequence is TGTGCCAGCGCCAACGACAGGGGAGCCTATGGCTACACCTTC. Amino acids: CASANDRGAYGYTF.

This clone was picked up one time. This chain links TRBV19 with TRBJ1-1, with TRBD1 matching over 7 bases. Per the germline V gene, CDR1 is LNHDA and CDR2 is SQIVND (reference sequence). The CDR3 runs 13 residues. Trimming at V came to 1 base and at J to 9 bases, leaving 5 bases not matched to a gene. Here the CDR3 reads CASSIGLRGQAFF. CDR3 in DNA: TGTGCCAGTAGTATAGGGTTGAGGGGGCAAGCTTTCTTT.

The chain employs TRBV7-2 and TRBJ1-6, with TRBD1 as a possible D gene (5 bases). The V end lost 1 base, the J end lost 2 bases, and 9 bases lay between the germline ends. This CDR3 contains 16 residues. From germline, CDR1 is SGHTA and CDR2 FQGNSA. The CDR3 DNA follows: TGTGCCAGCAGCTTAGTAGGGACTACCTATAATTCACCCCTCCACTTT. Its protein product is CASSLVGTTYNSPLHF.

The V gene is TRBV19, the J gene TRBJ2-1; D possibly corresponds to TRBD2 (7 bases). The germline V gene encodes CDR1 LNHDA and CDR2 SQIVND (reference sequence). The length of the CDR3 is 16 residues. V was trimmed by 3 bases and J by 6 bases, leaving 18 bases between them. The CDR3 protein is CASSIEGGNNFNEQFF. In DNA, the CDR3 is TGTGCCAGTAGTATTGAGGGGGGGAACAATTTCAATGAGCAGTTCTTC.

The V call is TRBV5-6, the J call TRBJ2-1, with 12 bases fitting TRBD2. CDR1 SGHDT and CDR2 YYEEEE come from the germline V gene. V trimming: 7 bases; J trimming: 8 bases; junction bases outside the gene matches: 7. The CDR3 length is 14 residues. In nucleotides, the CDR3 is TGTGCCAGCGGCCTCCTAGCGGGAGGGGATGAGCAGTTCTTC. It translates to CASGLLAGGDEQFF.

There are many counts of this clone. This chain links TRBV3-1 (or the pseudogene TRBV3-2) with TRBJ1-1; D is unclear. Trimming shortened V by 2 bases and J by 2 bases, and 9 bases separated the two germline ends. Germline V gene lookup returns CDR1 LGHDT and CDR2 YNNKEL (reference sequence). The CDR3 is made up of 14 amino acids. The chain's CDR3 is CASSQLWSNTEAFF. In nucleotides, the CDR3 is TGTGCCAGCAGCCAACTCTGGAGCAACACTGAAGCTTTCTTT.

This clone was counted only a few times. The chain couples TRBV18 to TRBJ2-2, with 7 positions matching TRBD1. The CDR3 length is 15 residues. Per the germline V gene, CDR1 is KGHSH and CDR2 is LQKENI. V dropped 6 bases and J dropped 4; count of bases not matched to a gene: 8. CDR3 amino acids: CASSLGQRSTGELFF. The CDR3, as DNA: TGTGCCAGCTCCCTGGGACAGCGATCCACCGGGGAGCTGTTTTTT.

The chain links TRBV12-5 to TRBJ2-7; perhaps TRBD2 as D (5 bases). CDR1 and CDR2 from the germline V gene are LGHNT and FRNRAP. V was cut by 6 bases and J by 2 bases, with 14 bases left in between. This CDR3 contains 14 residues. The chain's CDR3 is CASGTGFFPYEQYF. CDR3 nucleotide sequence: TGTGCTAGTGGCACGGGGTTCTTTCCCTACGAGCAGTACTTC.

The chain uses TRBV7-9 and TRBJ1-2; TRBD1 might be the D (6 bases). Trimming took 5 bases from V and 4 from J, leaving 8 bases between them. CDR3 length equals 12 residues. Germline-derived CDR1 and CDR2 are SEHNR and FQNEAQ (reference sequence). CDR3 region: CASSQDSYGYTF. The CDR3 region has the DNA TGTGCCAGCAGCCAGGACAGCTATGGCTACACCTTC.

This rearrangement joins TRBV10-3 to TRBJ2-1, with 9 bases fitting TRBD2. The CDR3 has 16 amino acids. Per germline, CDR1 ENHRY and CDR2 SYGVKD. The junction had 13 bases not matched to a gene; V was cut back by 11 bases and J by 2 bases. The CDR3 nucleotides read TGTGCCTCAGGGAGCGGGGGGCTAGCGGCCTACAATGAGCAGTTCTTC. Translating gives CASGSGGLAAYNEQFF.

The rearrangement links TRBV2 to TRBJ2-7; 9 bases match TRBD2. The germline V gene encodes CDR1 SNHLY and CDR2 FYNNEI. CDR3 size: 15 residues. Trimming cost V 5 bases and J 3 bases; bases outside gene matches: 8. CDR3 region: CASSPTTSGVYEQYF. CDR3 DNA sequence: TGTGCCAGCAGTCCTACGACTAGCGGTGTCTACGAGCAGTACTTC.

The rearrangement links TRBV15 to TRBJ2-5; 8 nucleotides agree with TRBD2. There are 15 residues in the CDR3. Per the germline V gene, CDR1 is LNHNV and CDR2 is YYDKDF (reference sequence). Unmatched junction bases numbered 9, after V lost 0 bases and J lost 9 bases. CDR3 in amino acids: CATSRDLARGVSQYF. The CDR3 coding sequence is TGTGCCACCAGCAGAGATCTTGCGCGGGGGGTTTCCCAGTACTTC.

The rearrangement links TRBV6-4 to TRBJ1-2, with a possible D match to TRBD1 (6 bases). The CDR3 totals 14 residues. Trimming took off 0 bases at V and 7 bases at J, with 12 bases between the two ends. Germline CDR1 is MRHNA and CDR2 is SNTAGT. CDR3: CASSDSQGLLGYTF. DNA of the CDR3: TGTGCCAGCAGTGACTCTCAGGGGTTGCTTGGCTACACCTTC.

The rearrangement links TRBV3-1 (or the pseudogene TRBV3-2) to TRBJ1-5; TRBD1 might be the D (5 bases). The V and J ends lost 2 bases and 1 base respectively, with 15 bases between them. This CDR3 is built from 17 residues. Germline V gene lookup returns CDR1 LGHDT and CDR2 YNNKEL (reference sequence). The CDR3 is CASSQIAGHESNQPQHF. CDR3 sequence (DNA): TGTGCCAGCAGCCAAATAGCGGGGCATGAAAGCAATCAGCCCCAGCATTTT.

The chain employs TRBV7-2 and TRBJ2-7; 7 positions agree with TRBD1. The ends lost 4 bases at V and 4 bases at J; junction bases unmatched: 10. CDR1 and CDR2 from the germline V gene are SGHTA and FQGNSA. The CDR3 extends over 15 amino acids. The chain's CDR3 is CASSYLHWDSYEQYF. CDR3 bases: TGTGCCAGCAGCTACTTACATTGGGACAGTTACGAGCAGTACTTC.

The V gene is TRBV10-1, the J gene TRBJ2-7, with D possibly matching TRBD2 (6 bases). CDR3 length: 18 residues. Looked up from germline, CDR1 is WNHNN and CDR2 is SYGVQD (reference sequence). The ends were cut back, 8 bases at V and 2 bases at J, with 28 bases in the middle. CDR3 nucleotide sequence: TGCGCCAGCTGTGGGCCGGCGACCGGAGGGCCAGGGCCCTACGAGCAGTACTTC. Amino acids: CASCGPATGGPGPYEQYF.

This clone appeared a few times. The chain employs TRBV19 and TRBJ1-5; D may be TRBD1 (6 bases). The CDR3 contains 15 residues. CDR1 and CDR2 (germline): LNHDA, SQIVND (reference sequence). Trimming removed 3 bases at V and 4 bases at J, with 13 bases between. CDR3 loop: CASSIGGALNQPQHF. The DNA of the CDR3 is TGTGCCAGTAGTATCGGGGGGGCCCTTAATCAGCCCCAGCATTTT.

The gene calls are TRBV30 and TRBJ2-4; unclear D gene. The V gene's germline CDR1 is GTSNPN and CDR2 SVGIG (reference sequence). V was trimmed by 2 bases and J by 8 bases, leaving 10 bases between them. The CDR3 consists of 12 residues. The CDR3: CAWSRTGDIQYF. The CDR3, as DNA: TGTGCCTGGAGTCGCACCGGAGACATTCAGTACTTC.

The chain recombines TRBV21-1 with TRBJ1-1. TRBV21-1 is reported as a pseudogene. The CDR3 extends over 13 amino acids. CDR3 nucleotides: TGTGCCAGCAAAAGTTGCGGGGAGCCTGAAGCTTTCTTT. Translated: CASKSCGEPEAFF.

V is TRBV5-1 and J is TRBJ1-3; no clear D gene. The germline V gene has CDR1 SGHRS and CDR2 YFSETQ. The CDR3 runs to 15 residues. The V end was cut by 0 bases, the J end by 0 bases, with 7 bases between. The CDR3 DNA is TGCGCCAGCAGCTTGGCAGGCGCCTCTGGAAACACCATATATTTT. Protein: CASSLAGASGNTIYF.

The chain links TRBV4-1 to TRBJ2-3; TRBD1 matches at 8 bases. CDR3 length: 14 residues. Trimming removed 5 bases from V and 4 bases from J; junction bases left unmatched: 5. Germline V gives CDR1 MGHRA, CDR2 YSYEKL. CDR3 amino acids: CASSWTGRADTQYF. The CDR3 region has the DNA TGCGCCAGCAGCTGGACAGGGCGGGCAGATACGCAGTATTTT.